This TCR beta chain stems from a study of T cell responses to AZD1222 COVID-19 vaccine. General study findings and limits: Spike-specific TCR breadth rose after two AZD1222 doses, and depth rose as well. Within unmutated variant regions lay the reported targets of nearly half of spike-specific TCRs.

The repertoire was sequenced with immunoSEQ multiplex PCR; TCRdb's copy has only in-frame clones and lacks some. The sample gives over 150,000 clones, about 93% of which show up once; around 0.93% is in the top ten. The V gene lost 5 bases and the J gene lost 3 bases, with 10 bases spanning the gap. The CDR3 sequence is 14 residues long. The germline V gene encodes CDR1 KGHDR and CDR2 SFDVKD. Only one count was recorded for this clone. The target antigen is unknown. The sequenced sample was peripheral blood, obtained 28 days after the second dose of the MenACWY control vaccine. The sequence came from an adult who received the MenACWY meningococcal vaccine as a control. The rearrangement links TRBV24-1 to TRBJ2-1; TRBD2 might be the D (7 bases). CDR3 loop: CATSVRGGYNEQFF. The CDR3 bases are TGTGCCACCAGTGTAAGGGGGGGCTACAATGAGCAGTTCTTC.